The sequence of this T cell receptor beta chain was determined in a study of CD8+CD57+ T cells in acquired aplastic anemia. Investigators profiled TCR beta VDJ and CDR3 from genomic DNA template. Using its own MiXCR run on the reads, TCRdb lists one record per CDR3 protein. Counted here are approximately 190,000 distinct CDR3 sequences, roughly 64% occurring once; the ten biggest clones make up 35% to 55%. CDR1 is MRHNA, CDR2 SNTAGT, per germline. The CDR3 has 16 amino acids. Deletions cut 4 bases from V and 1 base from J, with 16 bases between. The genes are TRBV6-4 and TRBJ1-1; unclear D gene. The clonotype originates from a human donor with severe aplastic anemia or a healthy control (not recorded which). Sequenced sample: sorted CD4+, CD8+, or CD8+CD57+ T cells (not recorded which) from PBMCs. The CDR3 is CASSATSEASNTEAFF. The DNA for the CDR3 is TGTGCCAGCAGTGCCACTTCGGAAGCCTCGAACACTGAAGCTTTCTTT.